The 18 T cell receptor beta chains below all came from one sample that was sequenced in a study of blood T cell repertoires in COVID-19. Assay used: immunoSEQ multiplex PCR; TCRdb lists only in-frame clones, some missing. Of tens of thousands of clones listed, approximately 86% are singletons. Sequenced input: peripheral blood. These receptors all stem from a woman of 80 years or more with active or convalescent COVID-19.

This sequence joins TRBV7-8 and TRBJ2-7, with a weak D call TRBD1 (6 bases). Germline V CDR1 and CDR2: SGHVS, FQNEAQ. The CDR3 spans 12 residues. Trimming pared 4 bases from V and 10 bases from J, leaving 14 bases between. The CDR3 reads CASSYSGTNQYF. CDR3 DNA sequence: TGTGCCAGCAGCTATTCCGGGACAAACCAGTACTTC.

The rearrangement joins TRBV14 to TRBJ2-7, with a possible D match to TRBD2 (6 bases). CDR1 is SGHDN, CDR2 FVKESK, per germline. Between the trimmed V and J ends, which lost 2 bases and 0 bases, there was a span of 17 bases. The CDR3 is made up of 17 amino acids. The CDR3, as DNA: TGTGCCAGCAGCCAACCTAGGGGACTCCTCAACTCCTACGAGCAGTACTTC. Protein sequence: CASSQPRGLLNSYEQYF.

In this sample, this clone turned up once. The chain is built from TRBV20-1 and TRBJ2-3; D gene ambiguous. Germline V CDR1 and CDR2: DFQATT, SNEGSKA (reference sequence). The CDR3 loop spans 11 amino acids. Between the trimmed V and J ends, which lost 4 bases and 5 bases, there was a span of 7 bases. The CDR3 sequence: CSAIVGDTQYF. CDR3 coding DNA: TGCAGTGCTATAGTTGGAGATACGCAGTATTTT.

The CDR3 nucleotides are TGTGCCAGCACCGAGGATTCGAACACTGAAGCTTTCTTT. Encoded protein: CASTEDSNTEAFF. The chain has TRBV2 and TRBJ1-1; D gene uncertain. The germline V and J ends were trimmed by 7 bases and 1 base, with 10 bases remaining between them. This CDR3 comprises 13 residues. Germline V gives CDR1 SNHLY, CDR2 FYNNEI.

The V gene is TRBV27, the J gene TRBJ1-5, with D possibly matching TRBD1 (6 bases). Deletions cut 3 bases from V and 9 bases from J, with 9 bases between. Per the germline V gene, CDR1 is MNHEY and CDR2 is SMNVEV (reference sequence). The CDR3 extends over 12 amino acids. The CDR3: CASSFTGLPQHF. DNA of the CDR3: TGTGCCAGCAGTTTCACAGGGCTGCCCCAGCATTTT.

The CDR3 coding sequence is TGCGCCAGCAGCCGGACAGGGGGAGTAGAGAACACTGAAGCTTTCTTT. It specifies CASSRTGGVENTEAFF. This chain connects TRBV5-1 to TRBJ1-1, with 10 positions matching TRBD1. V was clipped by 4 bases and J by 1 base; unmatched bases: 7. Per germline, CDR1 SGHRS and CDR2 YFSETQ. This CDR3 contains 16 residues.

The V call is TRBV11-3, the J call TRBJ2-3; no firm D call. Germline CDR1 and CDR2: SGHNT and YENEEA. The CDR3 spans 13 residues. V dropped 1 base and J dropped 6 bases, with 8 bases sitting between them. In DNA form, the CDR3 reads TGTGCCAGCAGCTTAGCGCCCGCGGATACGCAGTATTTT. Amino acid sequence: CASSLAPADTQYF.

This clone was picked up one time. The chain uses TRBV19 and TRBJ1-1; D gene unclear. Germline V lookup: CDR1 LNHDA, CDR2 SQIVND (reference sequence). The germline V and J ends were trimmed by 3 bases and 1 base, with 9 bases remaining between them. This CDR3 contains 14 residues. CDR3 protein: CASSIPGWNTEAFF. In nucleotides, the CDR3 is TGTGCCAGTAGTATTCCGGGGTGGAACACTGAAGCTTTCTTT.

V and J are TRBV5-5 and TRBJ2-3; 8 bases fit TRBD1. CDR1 and CDR2 (germline): SGHKS, YYEKEE (reference sequence). The J segment lost 8 bases and the V segment lost 0 bases, leaving 8 bases of the junction unmatched. This CDR3 comprises 15 residues. The DNA for the CDR3 is TGTGCCAGCAGCTTGGGTGGCAGGGGGCGGGTTACGCAGTATTTT. Residues: CASSLGGRGRVTQYF. The variable domain in full, completed from reference TRBV5-5 and TRBJ2-3, reads DAGVTQSPTHLIKTRGQQVTLRCSPISGHKSVSWYQQVLGQGPQFIFQYYEKEERGRGNFPDRFSARQFPNYSSELNVNALLLGDSALYLCASSLGGRGRVTQYFGPGTRLTVL.

The chain is built from TRBV10-3 and TRBJ1-5; D is perhaps TRBD1 (5 bases). V lost 11 bases to trimming and J lost 3 bases, with 14 bases between them. This CDR3 spans 13 amino acids. Germline assignment: CDR1 ENHRY and CDR2 SYGVKD. CDR3 nucleotide sequence: TGTGCCCATGGGGGGGACCTCAATCAGCCCCAGCATTTT. Amino acids: CAHGGDLNQPQHF.

The chain combines TRBV7-3 with TRBJ2-1; a possible D gene is TRBD2 (5 bases). Between the trimmed V and J ends, which lost 2 bases and 9 bases, there was a span of 11 bases. In germline, CDR1 is SGHTA, CDR2 FQGTGA. The CDR3 consists of 13 residues. The CDR3 sequence is CASSLPGISEQFF. CDR3 nucleotide sequence: TGTGCCAGCAGCTTACCCGGGATCTCTGAGCAGTTCTTC. Supplemented by reference TRBV7-3 and TRBJ2-1, the full variable domain reads GAGVSQTPSNKVTEKGKYVELRCDPISGHTALYWYRQSLGQGPEFLIYFQGTGAADDSGLPNDRFFAVRPEGSVSTLKIQRTERGDSAVYLCASSLPGISEQFFGPGTRLTVL.

The chain links TRBV7-2 to TRBJ1-2; possibly TRBD1 for D (6 bases). Trimming took 4 bases from V and 2 from J, leaving 11 bases between them. The CDR3 loop spans 14 amino acids. The germline V gene has CDR1 SGHTA and CDR2 FQGNSA. The chain's CDR3 is CASSSQGRNYGYTF. The CDR3 DNA sequence: TGTGCCAGCAGCTCACAGGGTCGAAACTATGGCTACACCTTC.

This clone was recorded only once. The V and J genes are TRBV24-1 and TRBJ2-5; D might be TRBD1 (6 bases). The CDR3 is 16 residues long. The V end was cut by 4 bases, the J end by 2 bases, with 16 bases between. Germline V lookup: CDR1 KGHDR, CDR2 SFDVKD. The CDR3 sequence: CATSDRTDTSQETQYF. The DNA of the CDR3 is TGTGCCACCAGTGACAGGACAGATACCTCGCAAGAGACCCAGTACTTC.

The V and J genes are TRBV7-8 and TRBJ2-6; D unresolved. Germline CDR1 SGHVS, CDR2 FQNEAQ. The CDR3 has 16 residues. V was trimmed by 8 bases and J by 0 bases, leaving 14 bases between them. CDR3 nucleotide sequence: TGTGCCAGCCCCGACATGGCCTCCTCTGGGGCCAACGTCCTGACTTTC. Translating gives CASPDMASSGANVLTF.

With respect to this clone: This same CDR3 is encoded by further DNA sequences in the sample. The chain joins TRBV19 to TRBJ2-7; 8 bases match TRBD1. The CDR3 length is 14 residues. The J segment lost 2 bases and the V segment lost 4 bases, leaving 4 bases of the junction unmatched. The germline V gene has CDR1 LNHDA and CDR2 SQIVND (reference sequence). The CDR3 sequence is CASSNGQGPYEQYF. CDR3 DNA sequence: TGTGCCAGTAGTAATGGACAGGGACCCTACGAGCAGTACTTC.

In nucleotides, the CDR3 is TGCGCCAGCAGCTTTGGACTGTCCGGGAATGAAAAACTGTTTTTT. The encoded protein is CASSFGLSGNEKLFF. The chain carries TRBV5-1 and TRBJ1-4; D is uncertain. CDR1 and CDR2 (germline): SGHRS, YFSETQ. This CDR3 has 15 amino acids. The V gene lost 2 bases and the J gene lost 5 bases, with 13 bases spanning the gap.

The CDR3 sequence is CSVVGGRNSPLHF. In nucleotides, the CDR3 is TGCAGCGTTGTTGGGGGGAGGAATTCACCCCTCCACTTT. The gene calls are TRBV29-1 and TRBJ1-6; maybe TRBD1 (5 bases). CDR3 length: 13 amino acids. V dropped 4 bases and J dropped 7 bases, with 11 bases sitting between them. Germline V lookup: CDR1 SQVTM, CDR2 ANQGSEA.

The V call is TRBV21-1, the J call TRBJ1-2; the table's TRBD1 call for D was not verified on the DNA. TRBV21-1 is assigned pseudogene status. The CDR3 spans 15 residues. The CDR3 loop reads CASSKRDSPNYGYTF. In DNA, the CDR3 is TGTGCCAGCAGCAAAAGGGACAGTCCTAACTATGGCTACACCTTC.